The T cell receptor beta chain described here comes from a study of cytomegalovirus exposure and HLA in healthy donors. This clone was seen more than once but under ten times. The antigen is unknown. Study-wide points: Upon later analysis, TCR association rates were observed to vary by HLA locus, being highest for DRB1 and lowest for HLA-C. The authors excluded some V segments, including TRBV6-2 and TRBV6-3, as indistinguishable. The only immune exposure information that was available was CMV serostatus.

The ends lost 1 base at V and 2 bases at J; junction bases unmatched: 3. Germline V lookup: CDR1 SGHNT, CDR2 YYREEE (reference sequence). The CDR3 length is 15 residues. The PCR was carried out with 60 Vbeta primers and 13 Jbeta primers. Using immunoSEQ multiplex PCR, the repertoire was profiled, and TCRdb retains in-frame clones only, with some absent. This repertoire shows 65,000 to 75,000 clones, roughly 71% found once; its top ten account for around 10%. The sequenced sample was PBMCs. V is TRBV5-4 and J is TRBJ2-5, with 9 bases fitting TRBD2. The TCR sequence derives from a woman aged 60-70 years in good health and CMV-seropositive. The CDR3 loop reads CASSLMTSGQETQYF. CDR3 sequence (DNA): TGTGCCAGCAGCTTGATGACTAGCGGTCAAGAGACCCAGTACTTC.